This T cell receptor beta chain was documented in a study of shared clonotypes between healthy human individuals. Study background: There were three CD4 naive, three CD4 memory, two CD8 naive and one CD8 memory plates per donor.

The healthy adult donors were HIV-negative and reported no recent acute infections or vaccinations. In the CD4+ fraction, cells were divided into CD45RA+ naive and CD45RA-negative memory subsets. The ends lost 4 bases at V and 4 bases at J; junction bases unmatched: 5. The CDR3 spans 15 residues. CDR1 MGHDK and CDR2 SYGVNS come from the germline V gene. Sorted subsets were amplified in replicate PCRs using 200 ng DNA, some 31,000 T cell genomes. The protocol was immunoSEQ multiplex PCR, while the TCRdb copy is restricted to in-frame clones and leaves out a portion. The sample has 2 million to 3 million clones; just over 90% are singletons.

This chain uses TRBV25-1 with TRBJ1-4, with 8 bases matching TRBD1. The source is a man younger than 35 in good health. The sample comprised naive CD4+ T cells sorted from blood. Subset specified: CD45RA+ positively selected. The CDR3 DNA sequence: TGTGCCAGCAGTGTAGGGGACAGGAGTAATGAAAAACTGTTTTTT. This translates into CASSVGDRSNEKLFF.